These 10 T cell receptor beta chains were sequenced from one sample in a study of T-cell reconstitution after alpha-beta-depleted transplantation in children. During its preparation, the TCRbeta library received unique molecular identifiers. One entry per CDR3 protein, called by TCRdb with MiXCR from the PCR reads. The table lists around 500,000 distinct CDR3 sequences, 20% to 25% of them singletons. The starting material was PBMCs, mostly from graft donor cells, obtained 360 days after TCRalphabeta/CD19-depleted stem cell transplant. The receptors were gathered from a boy less than two years old who had a stem cell transplant for acute myeloid leukemia, so the T cells may come from the graft donor.

This clonotype was detected a few times. The J gene is TRBJ2-7, the V gene TRBV30, with D possibly matching TRBD2 (5 bases). V lost 5 bases and J lost 4, with 9 bases in between. Germline V gene lookup returns CDR1 GTSNPN and CDR2 SVGIG (reference sequence). CDR3 length equals 11 residues. CDR3 sequence (DNA): TGTGCCTGGGCCAGGAGGTACGAGCAGTACTTC. Amino acids: CAWARRYEQYF.

There are a few counts of this clonotype. The chain links TRBV6-1 to TRBJ2-3; tentatively, D is TRBD2 (5 bases). CDR1 MNHNS and CDR2 SASEGT come from the germline V gene. Trimming stripped 6 bases from V and 5 bases from J, with 18 bases between. The CDR3 has 15 residues. This CDR3 reads CASSLLGGRGDTQYF. The CDR3 bases are TGTGCCAGCAGCCTACTAGGCGGCCGCGGAGATACGCAGTATTTT.

This clonotype was observed many times. The chain employs TRBV15 and TRBJ2-5; possible D gene TRBD1, 5 bases. Per the germline V gene, CDR1 is LNHNV and CDR2 is YYDKDF (reference sequence). V was clipped by 3 bases and J by 3 bases, with 5 bases between them. The CDR3 spans 12 residues. CDR3 nucleotide sequence: TGTGCCACCAGCAGGGACAAAGAGACCCAGTACTTC. It yields the protein CATSRDKETQYF. Variable domain in full (rest from reference TRBV15 and TRBJ2-5): DAMVIQNPRYQVTQFGKPVTLSCSQTLNHNVMYWYQQKSSQAPKLLFHYYDKDFNNEADTPDNFQSRRPNTSFCFLDIRSPGLGDTAMYLCATSRDKETQYFGPGTRLLVL.

V gene TRBV6-2 or TRBV6-3 combines with J gene TRBJ2-3, with TRBD2 matching 8 bases. Per germline, CDR1 MNHEY and CDR2 SVGEGT. The junction had 10 bases not matched to a gene; V was cut back by 6 bases and J by 2 bases. The CDR3 totals 16 residues. The CDR3 DNA reads TGTGCCAGCAGAGCGCGGCGGGGGGTCGCCACAGATACGCAGTATTTT. It codes for CASRARRGVATDTQYF.

This chain connects TRBV5-8 to TRBJ1-1; D might be TRBD1 (6 bases). CDR1 and CDR2 (germline): SGHTS, YDEGEE. V was trimmed by 0 bases and J by 4 bases, leaving 10 bases between them. The CDR3 is made up of 14 amino acids. CDR3 in amino acids: CASSLAGASTEAFF. For the CDR3, the DNA is TGTGCCAGCAGCTTGGCGGGGGCGAGCACTGAAGCTTTCTTT.

In its sample, this clonotype was seen a few times. CDR3 sequence: CASSSTWSGNTIYF. The CDR3 coding sequence is TGCGCCAGCAGCTCTACCTGGTCTGGAAACACCATATATTTT. The chain links TRBV5-1 to TRBJ1-3; no firm D call. Germline loops: CDR1 SGHRS, CDR2 YFSETQ. The ends were cut back, 3 bases at V and 1 base at J, with 8 bases in the middle. The CDR3 spans 14 residues. The full variable domain, with the rest looked up from reference TRBV5-1 and TRBJ1-3, is KAGVTQTPRYLIKTRGQQVTLSCSPISGHRSVSWYQQTPGQGLQFLFEYFSETQRNKGNFPGRFSGRQFSNSRSEMNVSTLELGDSALYLCASSSTWSGNTIYFGEGSWLTVV.

This clonotype has at least ten counts. V gene TRBV20-1 combines with J gene TRBJ2-3, with 9 bases fitting TRBD2. Per the germline V gene, CDR1 is DFQATT and CDR2 is SNEGSKA (reference sequence). The CDR3 totals 13 residues. CDR3 DNA sequence: TGCACGGCGGGGGGGACGATCGCAGATACGCAGTATTTT. Encoded protein: CTAGGTIADTQYF.

This clonotype has just a few counts. This chain joins TRBV10-3 and TRBJ2-5, with 9 bases that match TRBD2. Germline trimming cut 0 bases from V and 4 bases from J; bases unmatched to any gene: 6. This CDR3 comprises 16 residues. Per the germline V gene, CDR1 is ENHRY and CDR2 is SYGVKD. CDR3 sequence reads: CAISESRGGLAETQYF. DNA of the CDR3: TGTGCCATCAGTGAGTCTCGAGGGGGACTAGCAGAGACCCAGTACTTC.

J is TRBJ2-7 and V is TRBV28; no firm D call. The CDR3 length is 12 residues. V was trimmed by 3 bases and J by 7 bases, leaving 10 bases between them. Germline CDR1 MDHEN, CDR2 SYDVKM. CDR3 DNA: TGTGCCAGCAGTTTGCTCTTCGGGGAGCAGTACGTC. This encodes CASSLLFGEQYV.

J is TRBJ1-1 and V is TRBV29-1; tentatively, D is TRBD1 (6 bases). V lost 5 bases and J 0 bases, leaving 10 bases between the germline ends. CDR3 length equals 13 residues. Germline V gene lookup returns CDR1 SQVTM and CDR2 ANQGSEA. The CDR3 reads CSVRAGVNTEAFF. CDR3 nucleotides: TGCAGCGTTAGGGCAGGGGTGAACACTGAAGCTTTCTTT.